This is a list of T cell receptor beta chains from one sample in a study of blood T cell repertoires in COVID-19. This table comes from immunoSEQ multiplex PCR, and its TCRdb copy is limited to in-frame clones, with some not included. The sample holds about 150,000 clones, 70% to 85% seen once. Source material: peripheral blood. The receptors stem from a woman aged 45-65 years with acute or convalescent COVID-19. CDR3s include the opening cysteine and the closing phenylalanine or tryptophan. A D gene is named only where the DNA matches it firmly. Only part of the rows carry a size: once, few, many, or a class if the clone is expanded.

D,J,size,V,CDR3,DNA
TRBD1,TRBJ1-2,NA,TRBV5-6,CASSLTGGGYTF,TGTGCCAGCAGCTTGACAGGGGGAGGCTACACCTTC
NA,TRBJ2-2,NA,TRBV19,CASSIDRADMNTGELFF,TGTGCCAGTAGTATAGATCGGGCGGACATGAACACCGGGGAGCTGTTTTTT
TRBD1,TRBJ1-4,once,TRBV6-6,CASSSSQGAEKLFF,TGTGCCAGCAGTTCCTCGCAGGGGGCAGAAAAACTGTTTTTT
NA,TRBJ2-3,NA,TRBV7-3,CASSLNPGTDTQYF,TGTGCCAGCAGCTTAAACCCAGGCACAGATACGCAGTATTTT
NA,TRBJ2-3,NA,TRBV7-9,CASNSISTDTQYF,TGTGCCAGCAACTCCATTAGCACAGATACGCAGTATTTT
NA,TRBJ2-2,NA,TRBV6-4,CASSDSAGAYTGELFF,TGTGCCAGCAGTGACTCGGCGGGGGCTTACACCGGGGAGCTGTTTTTT
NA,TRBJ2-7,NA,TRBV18,CASSPTYRAEYEQYF,TGTGCCAGCTCACCGACATACAGGGCTGAGTACGAGCAGTACTTC
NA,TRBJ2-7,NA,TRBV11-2,CASSLGGNYEQYF,TGTGCCAGCAGCTTAGGAGGGAACTACGAGCAGTACTTC
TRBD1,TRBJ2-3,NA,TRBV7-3,CASGAGGDTQYF,TGTGCCAGCGGCGCAGGGGGAGATACGCAGTATTTT
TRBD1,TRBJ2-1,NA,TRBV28,CASTSRQGAQGNEQFF,TGTGCCAGCACCTCTAGACAGGGGGCGCAAGGCAATGAGCAGTTCTTC
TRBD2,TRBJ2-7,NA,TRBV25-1,CASRVAGVRNEQYF,TGTGCCAGCAGGGTAGCGGGAGTTAGGAACGAGCAGTACTTC
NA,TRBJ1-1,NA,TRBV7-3,CASSPPGGSGARGTEAFF,TGTGCCAGCAGCCCCCCGGGGGGTTCGGGGGCGCGGGGGACTGAAGCGTTCTTT
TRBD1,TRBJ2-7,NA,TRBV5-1,CASSPSGTAPYEQYF,TGCGCCAGCAGCCCATCCGGGACAGCACCCTACGAGCAGTACTTC
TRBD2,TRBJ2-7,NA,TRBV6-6,CASSRTSGVTSYEQYF,TGTGCCAGCAGTCGGACTAGCGGGGTAACCTCCTACGAGCAGTACTTC
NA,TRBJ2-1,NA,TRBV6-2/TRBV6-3,CASSRTDLTMEQFF,TGTGCCAGCAGTCGAACCGACTTGACTATGGAGCAGTTCTTC
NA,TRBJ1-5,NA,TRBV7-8,CASSLPSSVGQPQHF,TGTGCCAGCAGCCTCCCGTCGAGCGTGGGTCAGCCCCAGCATTTT
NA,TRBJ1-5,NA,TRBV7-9,CASSFGQGNQPQHF,TGTGCCAGCAGCTTCGGTCAGGGGAATCAGCCCCAGCATTTT
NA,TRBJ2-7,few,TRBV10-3,CAISEVVSSEQYF,TGTGCCATCAGTGAGGTAGTATCTAGTGAGCAGTACTTC
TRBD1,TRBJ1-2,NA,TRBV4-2,CASSQDRGDYGYTF,TGTGCCAGCAGCCAGGACAGGGGCGACTATGGCTACACCTTC
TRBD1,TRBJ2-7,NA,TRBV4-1,CASSQAGTDAYEQYF,TGCGCCAGCAGCCAAGCCGGGACAGATGCCTACGAGCAGTACTTC
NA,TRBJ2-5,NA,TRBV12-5,CASGFGNGQPEETQYF,TGTGCTAGTGGTTTCGGGAATGGACAGCCTGAAGAGACCCAGTACTTC
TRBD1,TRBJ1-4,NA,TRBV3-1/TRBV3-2,CASSKRQGAREKLFF,TGTGCCAGCAGCAAACGCCAGGGGGCAAGGGAAAAACTGTTTTTT
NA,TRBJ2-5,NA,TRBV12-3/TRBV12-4,CASRRTFQETQYF,TGTGCCTCCCGACGGACTTTTCAAGAGACCCAGTACTTC
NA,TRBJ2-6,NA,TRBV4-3,CASSQVIQVSAGANVLTF,TGCGCCAGCAGCCAAGTTATCCAGGTCTCAGCTGGGGCCAACGTCCTGACTTTC
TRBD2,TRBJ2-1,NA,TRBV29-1,CSVERGTSSYNEQFF,TGCAGCGTTGAACGCGGGACTAGCTCGTACAATGAGCAGTTCTTC
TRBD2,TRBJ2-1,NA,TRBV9,CASRLAGWGSGWINEQFF,TGTGCCAGCCGACTAGCGGGATGGGGGTCTGGCTGGATCAATGAGCAGTTCTTC
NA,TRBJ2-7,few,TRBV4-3,CASSARQSYEQYF,TGCGCCAGCAGCGCCCGACAGTCCTACGAGCAGTACTTC
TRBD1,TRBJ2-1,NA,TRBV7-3,CASSSRGGQGSNEQFF,TGTGCCAGCAGTTCACGTGGGGGACAGGGGAGCAATGAGCAGTTCTTC
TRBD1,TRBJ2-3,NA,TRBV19,CASSVTWTGATDTQYF,TGTGCCAGTAGTGTAACCTGGACAGGGGCGACAGATACGCAGTATTTT
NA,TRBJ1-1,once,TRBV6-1,CASSEFTAETEAFF,TGTGCCAGCAGTGAATTTACCGCCGAGACTGAAGCTTTCTTT
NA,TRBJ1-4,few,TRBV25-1,CASSDVQGEKLFF,TGTGCCAGCAGTGACGTACAGGGTGAAAAACTGTTTTTT
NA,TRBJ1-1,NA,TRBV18,CASSPSQGDTEAFF,TGTGCCAGCTCACCATCACAGGGAGACACTGAAGCTTTCTTT
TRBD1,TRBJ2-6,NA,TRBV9,CASSLTGYLGANVLTF,TGTGCCAGCAGTCTGACAGGGTACCTAGGGGCCAACGTCCTGACTTTC